Listed below are T cell receptor beta chains from one sample, sequenced in a study of CD8 T cells in Susac syndrome. TCRdb passed the immunoSEQ multiplex PCR reads through MiXCR, listing each CDR3 protein once. The repertoire holds roughly 180,000 distinct CDR3 sequences, with just under 95% as singletons. The specimen was CD4+ T cells from PBMCs. The receptors shown here come from a human donor in good health. CDR3s include the opening cysteine and the closing phenylalanine or tryptophan. A D gene is named only where the DNA matches it firmly. Clone size is not always given. Where it is, it says once, few, many or a class for expanded clones.

>once|.|TRBV29-1|TRBJ2-3
TGCAGCGTTAGGACTAGCACAGATACGCAGTATTTT
CSVRTSTDTQYF
>once|.|TRBV3-1|TRBJ2-1
TGTGCCAGCAGACCTAACCAGGCCGGGGACACCAATGAGCAGTTCTTC
CASRPNQAGDTNEQFF
>.|.|TRBV6-2/TRBV6-3|TRBJ2-2
TGTGCCAGCAGTTTTCCGACTGACTATAACGGGGAGCTGTTTTTT
CASSFPTDYNGELFF
>.|.|TRBV5-1|TRBJ2-7
TGCGCCAGCAGCTTGATTTCCGGCTCCTACGAGCAGTACTTC
CASSLISGSYEQYF
>.|.|TRBV20-1|TRBJ1-5
TGCAGTGCTAGTGGGCCGGCAGCTCCTTATAGCAATCAGCCCCAGCATTTT
CSASGPAAPYSNQPQHF
>.|.|TRBV29-1|TRBJ1-3
TGCAGCGCCGGGAGTGGAAACACCATATATTTT
CSAGSGNTIYF
>.|.|TRBV3-1|TRBJ2-7
TGTGCCAGCAGCCCCTCAACGCCAGGGTGGATCCACGAGCAGTACTTC
CASSPSTPGWIHEQYF
>.|TRBD1|TRBV7-2|TRBJ2-3
TGTGCCAGCAGCGCCCGACAGGGGGCAGTGAGCACAGATACGCAGTATTTT
CASSARQGAVSTDTQYF
>few|.|TRBV20-1|TRBJ2-7
TGCAGTGCTAAGACACCGGGCGGCTACGAGCAGTACTTC
CSAKTPGGYEQYF
>.|.|TRBV18|TRBJ2-7
TGTGCCAGCTCACCTGACGTAGGCCCCTACGAGCAGTACTTC
CASSPDVGPYEQYF
>.|.|TRBV30|TRBJ1-5
TGTGCCTGGAGTGTGGGTCAGCCCCAGCATTTT
CAWSVGQPQHF
>.|.|TRBV20-1|TRBJ2-2
TGCAGTGCTAGCTTAGTTGACGGGGAGCTGTTTTTT
CSASLVDGELFF
>.|.|TRBV2|TRBJ2-5
TGTGCCAGCAGTTATCGCCGGTACCAAGAGACCCAGTACTTC
CASSYRRYQETQYF
>.|.|TRBV29-1|TRBJ2-5
TGCAGCGTTGACTCTGAGACCCAGTACTTC
CSVDSETQYF
>once|TRBD2|TRBV20-1|TRBJ2-7
TGCAGTGCTAGGACTAGCGGGAGGGTCCACGAGCAGTACTTC
CSARTSGRVHEQYF
>.|TRBD2|TRBV9|TRBJ2-1
TGTGCCAGCAGCGTAGAAAGTAGCGGGAGCGGTGAGCAGTTCTTC
CASSVESSGSGEQFF
>.|TRBD1|TRBV2|TRBJ1-5
TGTGCCAGCAGTGTGGACAGGGGCAATCAGCCCCAGCATTTT
CASSVDRGNQPQHF
>.|.|TRBV2|TRBJ2-3
TGTGCCAGCAGTGAAGAGGCGGCGGGGTCCAGCACAGATACGCAGTATTTT
CASSEEAAGSSTDTQYF
>.|.|TRBV29-1|TRBJ2-5
TGCAGCGTTGACGTGGCAGGCCAAGAGACCCAGTACTTC
CSVDVAGQETQYF
>.|.|TRBV2|TRBJ1-1
TGTGCCAGCAGGACGGGAGAGTGGAACACTGAAGCTTTCTTT
CASRTGEWNTEAFF
>.|TRBD2|TRBV29-1|TRBJ2-1
TGCAGCGTTGCCCCTAGCGGGAGCTTGGCCCAGTTCTTC
CSVAPSGSLAQFF
>.|TRBD2|TRBV25-1|TRBJ2-7
TGTGCCAGCAGTCCCTCTAGCGGGAGGGGGATCTACGAGCAGTACTTC
CASSPSSGRGIYEQYF
>.|.|TRBV20-1|TRBJ1-2
TGCAGTGCTAGAGATCGGCAGGGAATTAACTATGGCTACACCTTC
CSARDRQGINYGYTF
>.|.|TRBV12-3/TRBV12-4|TRBJ2-2
TGTGCCAGCAGTTCCTGGGGGGAGCTGTTTTTT
CASSSWGELFF
>.|TRBD2|TRBV7-3|TRBJ2-1
TGTGCCAGCAGCTCCATAGCGGGGGCCAGGAATGAGCAGTTCTTC
CASSSIAGARNEQFF
>once|.|TRBV12-3/TRBV12-4|TRBJ2-7
TGTGCCAGCAGCCCACGGTGGTCCTACGAGCAGTACTTC
CASSPRWSYEQYF
>.|TRBD2|TRBV20-1|TRBJ2-5
TGCAGTGCGAGGATGGGACTAGCGGGAGAGACCCAGTACTTC
CSARMGLAGETQYF
>once|.|TRBV4-3|TRBJ1-2
TGCGCCAGCAGCCAAAAGGGGTTCTATGGCTACACCTTC
CASSQKGFYGYTF
>.|.|TRBV24-1|TRBJ1-2
TGTGCCACCAGTGATTCACACGAGGCTCTCTATGGCTACACCTTC
CATSDSHEALYGYTF
>.|TRBD2|TRBV27|TRBJ2-5
TGTGCCAGCAGTTCGACTAGCGGGAATCGGTTAGAGACCCAGTACTTC
CASSSTSGNRLETQYF
>.|TRBD2|TRBV2|TRBJ2-3
TGTGCCATTTTAGCGGGTGATATTAGCACAGATACGCAGTATTTT
CAILAGDISTDTQYF
>.|TRBD1|TRBV28|TRBJ2-1
TGTGCCAGCAGCAAAGGGACAGGGTTCGTCGGGAATGAGCAGTTCTTC
CASSKGTGFVGNEQFF
>.|TRBD2|TRBV4-2|TRBJ2-7
TGTGCCAGCAGCCAAGGGGCAGCGGGAGGGGAGCAGTACTTC
CASSQGAAGGEQYF
>.|.|TRBV29-1|TRBJ2-5
TGCAGCGCATTAAGCGGTCGGGAGACCCAGTACTTC
CSALSGRETQYF
>.|TRBD1|TRBV7-6|TRBJ2-5
TGTGCCAGCAGCCCAAGGACAGGGAGGCAAGAGACCCAGTACTTC
CASSPRTGRQETQYF